Described below is a single T cell receptor (beta chain) sequence and its context. Its antigen is still unknown. Generated by immunoSEQ multiplex PCR, the TCRdb table keeps only in-frame clones and is missing some. In the table there are more than 60,000 clones, 72% of which are singletons. The sample originates from a study of vaccination effects on CD4 cells after COVID-19. Overall study findings and caveats: Marked clonal contraction was seen late after vaccination (in both infection- and vaccine-induced clones).

Researchers isolated CD4+ T cells once approximately eleven days of culture had elapsed. The V end was cut by 5 bases, the J end by 0 bases, with 12 bases between. There are 15 residues in the CDR3. Germline loops: CDR1 LNHNV, CDR2 YYDKDF (reference sequence). This chain joins TRBV15 and TRBJ2-3; a weak D match, TRBD1 (6 bases). This specimen was CD4+ T cells from PBMCs cultured without peptide, taken before COVID-19 vaccination. This receptor was taken from a human donor who had a prior SARS-CoV-2 infection. CDR3: CATSPGTLSTDTQYF. DNA for the CDR3: TGTGCCACCAGCCCCGGGACACTTAGCACAGATACGCAGTATTTT.